The rows below give T cell receptor beta chains drawn from one sample of a study of memory CD8 T cells in hepatitis C reinfection. Method: immunoSEQ multiplex PCR; TCRdb's copy keeps in-frame clones and lacks some. The data hold tens of thousands of clones, with 75% to 90% observed a single time. Sequenced input: naive CD8+ T cells sorted from blood. The receptors were gathered from a man aged 18 to 35 with hepatitis C virus infection. Each CDR3 is given with its conserved first and last residue. D genes are given only for firm matches. Not every row has a clone size; where given, it reads once, few, many or a size class.

len | j_gene | v_gene | d_gene | abundance | CDR3nt | CDR3aa
15 | TRBJ2-2 | TRBV7-9 | . | . | TGTGCCAGCACCCCCGGGCCCCCGGGGACCGGGGAGCTGTTTTTT | CASTPGPPGTGELFF
13 | TRBJ2-5 | TRBV27 | TRBD1 | once | TGTGCCAGCAGTTTTGGACAGGGAGAGACCCAGTACTTC | CASSFGQGETQYF
15 | TRBJ1-1 | TRBV28 | . | . | TGTGCCAGCAGTTCAACCGGGACAACGGGCACTGAAGCTTTCTTT | CASSSTGTTGTEAFF
15 | TRBJ2-2 | TRBV11-2 | TRBD1 | once | TGTGCCAGCAGCACAAGTAGACAGGGAGTCGGGGAGCTGTTTTTT | CASSTSRQGVGELFF
14 | TRBJ1-2 | TRBV19 | TRBD1 | . | TGTGCCAGTACCGCCGACAGGGGGCAGGATGGCTACACCTTC | CASTADRGQDGYTF
16 | TRBJ2-2 | TRBV11-3 | . | . | TGTGCCAGCAGACAGGAGGGCGGAAGAGGGGACGGGGAGCTGTTTTTT | CASRQEGGRGDGELFF
16 | TRBJ2-1 | TRBV5-4 | TRBD2 | . | TGTGCCAGCAGCTTGCCGACTAGCGGTAGGCACAATGAGCAGTTCTTC | CASSLPTSGRHNEQFF
15 | TRBJ2-7 | TRBV7-8 | . | . | TGTGCCAGCAGCTTATGGGGTAATGGGGGCTCCGAGCAGTACTTC | CASSLWGNGGSEQYF
15 | TRBJ2-1 | TRBV7-9 | . | . | TGTGCCAGCAGCCCCGAAGGGCCTAGCAACAATGAGCAGTTCTTC | CASSPEGPSNNEQFF
16 | TRBJ2-3 | TRBV11-2 | . | . | TGTGCCAGCAGCCCAAGGGGGGGTAGGGGTGCAGATACGCAGTATTTT | CASSPRGGRGADTQYF
13 | TRBJ2-7 | TRBV2 | TRBD2 | . | TGTGCCAGCAAGGGCGGGAGGGCTGTCGAGCAGTACTTC | CASKGGRAVEQYF
15 | TRBJ1-2 | TRBV5-4 | . | . | TGTGCCAGCAGCTTAGTGGTGGGGCAGGACTATGGCTACACCTTC | CASSLVVGQDYGYTF
18 | TRBJ2-3 | TRBV10-2 | TRBD2 | . | TGCGCCAGCAGTGAGACCGGGACTAGCGGGGGCGTGTCAGATACGCAGTATTTT | CASSETGTSGGVSDTQYF
20 | TRBJ2-1 | TRBV7-8 | TRBD2 | . | TGTGCCAGCATTTCATCAGGTCCTAGCGGCGACTTAAGCTCCTACAATGAGCAGTTCTTC | CASISSGPSGDLSSYNEQFF
15 | TRBJ2-4 | TRBV2 | . | . | TGTGCCAGCAGTGCAGGGGAGATCGGAAGAAACATTCAGTACTTC | CASSAGEIGRNIQYF
15 | TRBJ2-1 | TRBV7-3 | TRBD2 | . | TGTGCCAGCAGCTTACTAGCGGGAGGGAACAATGAGCAGTTCTTC | CASSLLAGGNNEQFF
17 | TRBJ2-5 | TRBV7-9 | TRBD1 | . | TGTGCCAGCAGCTTAGTCGGACAGGGAGATCGGCAAGAGACCCAGTACTTC | CASSLVGQGDRQETQYF
14 | TRBJ1-2 | TRBV27 | . | . | TGTGCCAGCAGTTTACATACCAGGGGATATGGCTACACCTTC | CASSLHTRGYGYTF
18 | TRBJ2-3 | TRBV19 | TRBD2 | . | TGTGCCAGTAGTCCCTGGACTAGCGGGAGGGCCATGACAGATACGCAGTATTTT | CASSPWTSGRAMTDTQYF
15 | TRBJ2-1 | TRBV6-1 | . | . | TGTGCCAGCAGTGAGGGGGGGGCGAGCTACAATGAGCAGTTCTTC | CASSEGGASYNEQFF
15 | TRBJ1-5 | TRBV28 | . | once | TGTGCCAGCCTCCCCTCAGGGGAAGGCAATCAGCCCCAGCATTTT | CASLPSGEGNQPQHF
17 | TRBJ2-3 | TRBV9 | TRBD2 | . | TGTGCCAGCAGCCACAGAGGGAAGCGGGGGCCCGGGAATACGCAGTATTTT | CASSHRGKRGPGNTQYF
12 | TRBJ1-2 | TRBV7-9 | . | once | TGTGCCAGCAGCTTAGGGGGGGATGGCTACACCTTC | CASSLGGDGYTF
14 | TRBJ2-1 | TRBV29-1 | TRBD2 | . | TGCAGCGGTCAAGGACTAGCGGGACCGGGAGAGCAGTTCTTC | CSGQGLAGPGEQFF
17 | TRBJ2-3 | TRBV7-6 | TRBD2 | . | TGTGCCAGCAGCTTATATGGGCGGACTAGTAGCACAGATACGCAGTATTTT | CASSLYGRTSSTDTQYF